The clone carrying this TCR beta chain showed up many times. The sample is drawn from a study of neurological immune-mediated disorders. TCRdb re-called the 5' RACE reads with MiXCR, one entry per CDR3 protein. The top ten clones hold 6.6% of a sample with 55,000 to 70,000 distinct CDR3 sequences, about 10% of them seen once. The time point: longitudinal time-point 1 (baseline). Sample: PBMCs. This sequence was found in a male donor with HTLV-1-associated myelopathy (HAM/TSP).

Here the CDR3 DNA reads TGTGCCAGCAGCCCCCGAAGGGGAGGTACCGGGGAGCTGTTTTTT. Its protein product is CASSPRRGGTGELFF. The chain links TRBV7-2 to TRBJ2-2, with D perhaps TRBD2 (6 bases). CDR3 size: 15 residues. Trimming removed 5 bases at V and 5 bases at J, with 15 bases between. CDR1 SGHTA and CDR2 FQGNSA come from the germline V gene.